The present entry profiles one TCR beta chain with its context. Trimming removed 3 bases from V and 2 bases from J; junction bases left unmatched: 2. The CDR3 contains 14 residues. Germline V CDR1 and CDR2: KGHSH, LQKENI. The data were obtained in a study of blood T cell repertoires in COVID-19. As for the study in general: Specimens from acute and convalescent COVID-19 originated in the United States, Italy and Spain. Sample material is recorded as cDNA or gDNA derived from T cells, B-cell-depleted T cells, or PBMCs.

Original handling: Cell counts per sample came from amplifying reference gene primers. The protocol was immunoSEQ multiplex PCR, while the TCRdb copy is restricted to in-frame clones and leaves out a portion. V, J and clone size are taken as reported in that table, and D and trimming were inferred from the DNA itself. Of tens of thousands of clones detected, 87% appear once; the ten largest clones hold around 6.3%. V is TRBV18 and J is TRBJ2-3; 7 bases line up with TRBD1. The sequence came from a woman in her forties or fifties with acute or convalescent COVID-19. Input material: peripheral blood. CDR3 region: CASSPGQNTDTQYF. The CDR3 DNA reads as TGTGCCAGCTCACCGGGACAGAACACAGATACGCAGTATTTT.